The rows below give T cell receptor beta chains drawn from one sample of a study of shared clonotypes between healthy human individuals. Assay: immunoSEQ multiplex PCR; the TCRdb copy retains only in-frame clones and omits some. The sample contains about 560,000 clones, just over 75% of which appear only once. The sequencing sample was made of PBMCs. The receptors originated from a woman in her forties in good health. Some clones in this sample may be carry-over from other donors' samples. Each CDR3 is given with its conserved first and last residue. The order of the fields is V gene, J gene, clone size, D gene, CDR3 DNA, CDR3 protein. A D gene is named only where the DNA matches it firmly. Clone sizes are given selectively: once, few, many, or a class where the clone is expanded.

TRBV6-6	TRBJ2-3	.	TRBD2	TGTGCCAGCACCTGGACTAGCGGGGGCACAGATACGCAGTATTTT	CASTWTSGGTDTQYF
TRBV4-1	TRBJ2-3	.	.	TGCGCCAGCAGCCAAGAGCCGATTCCTAGCACAGATACGCAGTATTTT	CASSQEPIPSTDTQYF
TRBV27	TRBJ2-2	once	.	TGTGCCAGCAGCCCGGTGGGCGGGGAGCTGTTTTTT	CASSPVGGELFF
TRBV10-3	TRBJ1-1	once	.	TGTGCCATCGCCCGGACGGTGGACACTGAAGCTTTCTTT	CAIARTVDTEAFF
TRBV5-1	TRBJ2-5	.	.	TGCGCCAGCAGCTTTCGAGGGGGTCCCCAAGAGACCCAGTACTTC	CASSFRGGPQETQYF
TRBV7-2	TRBJ1-2	.	.	TGTGCCAGCAGTCATGGGGGGATATATGGCTACACCTTC	CASSHGGIYGYTF
TRBV28	TRBJ1-1	many	.	TGTGCCAGCAGTTTATTAGGCACGTCAGTGGCTTTCTTT	CASSLLGTSVAFF
TRBV10-2	TRBJ2-7	.	TRBD2	TGCGCCAGCAGTGATGGGACTAGCGGCGAGCAGTACTTC	CASSDGTSGEQYF
TRBV5-6	TRBJ1-2	.	.	TGTGCCAGCAGCTGGACAGTCAACTATGGCTACACCTTC	CASSWTVNYGYTF
TRBV5-1	TRBJ2-1	.	TRBD1	TGCGCCAGCAGCCAGCAGGGGGTAGGTGAGCAGTTCTTC	CASSQQGVGEQFF
TRBV19	TRBJ2-7	.	TRBD1	TGTGCCAGTAGTGGGAGACAGGGGACCTACGAGCAGTACTTC	CASSGRQGTYEQYF
TRBV21-1	TRBJ2-4	.	.	TGTGCCAGCAGGAGGAAGCGGGCCAAAAACATTCAGTACTTC	CASRRKRAKNIQYF
TRBV11-3	TRBJ2-2	.	.	TGTGCCAGCAGCTTAGGCAGAAACACCGGGGAGCTGTTTTTT	CASSLGRNTGELFF
TRBV12-5	TRBJ2-1	.	TRBD2	TGTGCTAGTGGTTTGAGGGTCCCGGGACTAGCGGGAGCCAGCCGTACAGATGAGCAGTTCTTC	CASGLRVPGLAGASRTDEQFF
TRBV5-1	TRBJ2-7	.	TRBD2	TGCGCCAGCAGCTTGGGCGGGAGGGGGTCCTACGAGCAGTACTTC	CASSLGGRGSYEQYF
TRBV2	TRBJ2-6	.	.	TGTGCCAGCAGTGAGGAGGGGAACGGGGCCAACGTCCTGACTTTC	CASSEEGNGANVLTF
TRBV28	TRBJ2-2	.	TRBD2	TGTGCCAGCAGTTCACCGGGACTAGCGGCCCGACCGGGAACCGGGGAGCTGTTTTTT	CASSSPGLAARPGTGELFF
TRBV4-2	TRBJ1-5	few	.	TGTGCCAGCAGCCAAGGCCGTAGCAATCAGCCCCAGCATTTT	CASSQGRSNQPQHF
TRBV28	TRBJ1-2	.	.	TGTGCCAGCAGCTCTACAACGTGGTCTAACTATGGCTACACCTTC	CASSSTTWSNYGYTF
TRBV28	TRBJ2-7	.	.	TGTGCCGGGCTGGGGGGCGTGCGACCCTACGAGCAGTACTTC	CAGLGGVRPYEQYF
TRBV25-1	TRBJ2-2	.	.	TGTGCCAGCAGTGTGACGGGAGCGGGCACCGGGGAGCTGTTTTTT	CASSVTGAGTGELFF
TRBV7-7	TRBJ2-2	.	.	TGTGCCAGCCCGGGGCTGTTTTTT	CASPGLFF
TRBV2	TRBJ2-5	.	TRBD2	TGTGCCAGCAGCCGGGGAGCGGGGCAGCAAGAGACCCAGTACTTC	CASSRGAGQQETQYF
TRBV29-1	TRBJ2-3	.	.	TGCAGCGTTTTAACCAGGGCTCCAGATACGCAGTATTTT	CSVLTRAPDTQYF
TRBV6-5	TRBJ2-7	.	TRBD2	TGTGCCAGCAGCCCTGGACTAGCGGGAATCTACGAGCAGTACTTC	CASSPGLAGIYEQYF
TRBV7-8	TRBJ2-7	.	TRBD2	TGTGCCAGCAGCCCTTGGGTGGGAGGGAGCTCCTACGAGCAGTACTTC	CASSPWVGGSSYEQYF
TRBV19	TRBJ1-2	.	.	TGTGCCAGTGGAGTTACAGGGCTAAAAGGCTACACCTTC	CASGVTGLKGYTF
TRBV7-3	TRBJ2-1	once	TRBD2	TGTGCCAGCAGCGAACAGGCGGTATTAGCGGGATTATACAATGAGCAGTTCTTC	CASSEQAVLAGLYNEQFF
TRBV7-7	TRBJ2-3	.	TRBD2	TGTGCTAGCAGCCCGGGACTAGCGGGAGGGCCCAAATTTACAGATACGCAGTATTTT	CASSPGLAGGPKFTDTQYF
TRBV29-1	TRBJ1-1	.	.	TGCAGCGTTGAGGGCACCCCACGAACTGAAGCTTTCTTT	CSVEGTPRTEAFF
TRBV5-1	TRBJ2-1	few	.	TGCGCCAGCAGCCCGGAGACTAGCTCCTACAATGAGCAGTTCTTC	CASSPETSSYNEQFF
TRBV9	TRBJ2-2	.	.	TGTGCCAGCAGCCCCTTGGGACTTAGAGACACCGGGGAGCTGTTTTTT	CASSPLGLRDTGELFF
TRBV10-3	TRBJ1-4	.	TRBD1	TGTGCCATCAGTCCTGAGACAGGGGGCTATGAAAAACTGTTTTTT	CAISPETGGYEKLFF
TRBV7-8	TRBJ1-6	.	.	TGTGCCAGCAGCTTAGTTTTAGTACAGGGAAATTCACCCCTCCACTTT	CASSLVLVQGNSPLHF
TRBV28	TRBJ2-7	once	.	TGTGCCAGCAGCTTATCAGGGCGGAGGTACTTC	CASSLSGRRYF
TRBV6-1	TRBJ2-5	.	TRBD2	TGTGCCAGCCGGAGCGGGATAGAGACCCAGTACTTC	CASRSGIETQYF
TRBV5-1	TRBJ2-7	.	.	TGCGCCAGCAGCTTGGCCCGTAACGAGCAGTACTTC	CASSLARNEQYF
TRBV13	TRBJ2-7	.	TRBD2	TGTGCCAGCAGCTCTTCTAGCGGGGGCTCCTACGAGCAGTACTTC	CASSSSSGGSYEQYF
TRBV6-5	TRBJ2-7	.	.	TGTGCCAGCAGTTCCCCCTTCGGGAGAGGCTACGAGCAGTACTTC	CASSSPFGRGYEQYF
TRBV27	TRBJ2-3	.	TRBD2	TGTGCCAGCAGTAGACCGGGACTAGCGAGCACAGATACGCAGTATTTT	CASSRPGLASTDTQYF
TRBV5-6	TRBJ2-7	.	TRBD2	TGTGCCAGCAGCTTGATGGATATCGTTAGCGGGATTACCTACGAGCAGTACTTC	CASSLMDIVSGITYEQYF